Following are 8 T cell receptor beta chains from one sample sequenced in a study of identical twins. TCRdb reprocessed the 5' RACE reads with MiXCR, giving one entry per CDR3 protein. The sample lists about 470,000 distinct CDR3 sequences, roughly a quarter seen once, with around 3% in the top ten. A further study also used this sample, focusing on T cells expressing NK-cell markers.

Material: CD4+ T cells sorted from blood. The receptors derive from a woman aged 18-29 years in good health.

Only a few counts were recorded for this clonotype. The rearrangement links TRBV5-1 to TRBJ2-1, with 10 bases matching TRBD2. Germline lookup yields CDR1 SGHRS and CDR2 YFSETQ. The J segment lost 6 bases and the V segment lost 0 bases, leaving 12 bases of the junction unmatched. The CDR3 totals 18 residues. CDR3 nucleotide sequence: TGCGCCAGCAGCTTGGTAGGGTCTAGCGGGAGTAGCACCAATGAGCAGTTCTTC. Translated: CASSLVGSSGSSTNEQFF.

The chain carries TRBV20-1 and TRBJ1-1; possible D gene TRBD1, 6 bases. The CDR3 sequence is 15 residues long. V lost 3 bases to trimming and J lost 0 bases, with 14 bases between them. Germline assignment: CDR1 DFQATT and CDR2 SNEGSKA (reference sequence). The CDR3 loop is CSASRTDFMNTEAFF. DNA for the CDR3: TGCAGTGCTAGCCGGACAGATTTCATGAACACTGAAGCTTTCTTT.

The rearrangement joins TRBV12-3 or TRBV12-4 to TRBJ2-1; 11 nucleotides align to TRBD2. The CDR3 totals 16 residues. The ends lost 5 bases at V and 4 bases at J; junction bases unmatched: 7. This CDR3 is CASSLSGGGRYNEQFF. Written as DNA, the CDR3 is TGTGCCAGCAGTCTTAGCGGGGGGGGGAGATACAATGAGCAGTTCTTC.

This clonotype has a handful of counts. The chain is built from TRBV2 and TRBJ1-6, with TRBD1 identical over 8 bases. Germline CDR1 and CDR2: SNHLY and FYNNEI. The CDR3 runs to 14 residues. Unmatched junction bases numbered 4, after V lost 6 bases and J lost 6 bases. CDR3 sequence (DNA): TGTGCCAGCAGACTCGGACAGGGTAATTCACCCCTCCACTTT. Translating it yields CASRLGQGNSPLHF.

This sequence joins TRBV20-1 and TRBJ2-7, with D unresolved. The length of the CDR3 is 13 residues. Per the germline V gene, CDR1 is DFQATT and CDR2 is SNEGSKA (reference sequence). With 0 bases removed from V and 0 bases from J, the gap between germline ends came to 6 bases. The CDR3: CSAREPVSYEQYF. CDR3 nucleotide sequence: TGCAGTGCTAGAGAGCCGGTCTCCTACGAGCAGTACTTC.

The CDR3 protein is CASSQGPGGEQYF. The CDR3 region has the DNA TGCGCCAGCAGTCAGGGACCGGGAGGCGAGCAGTACTTC. The V call is TRBV5-1, the J call TRBJ2-7, with 7 bases identical to TRBD2. CDR1 and CDR2 (germline): SGHRS, YFSETQ. V shed 5 bases, J shed 6 bases, and the junction held 8 bases outside the gene matches. This CDR3 contains 13 residues.

There are a few counts of this clonotype. The chain recombines TRBV7-6 with TRBJ2-3, with 15 nucleotides matching TRBD2. The germline CDR1 and CDR2 sequences are SGHVS and FNYEAQ. V was clipped by 0 bases and J by 5 bases; unmatched bases: 3. The CDR3 runs 17 residues. CDR3: CASSLAMGLAGGDTQYF. The CDR3, as DNA: TGTGCCAGCAGCTTAGCGATGGGACTAGCGGGAGGAGATACGCAGTATTTT.

This clonotype was counted a few times. The chain employs TRBV5-4 and TRBJ2-7; D gene uncertain. This CDR3 is 13 amino acids long. Trimming left V 6 bases short and J 5 bases short, with 15 bases between. Germline CDR1 SGHNT, CDR2 YYREEE (reference sequence). DNA of the CDR3: TGTGCCAGCACCTCGTTAGGGTATAACGAGCAGTACTTC. Protein: CASTSLGYNEQYF.